The subject of this entry is one T cell receptor (beta chain). This entry belongs to a study of OX40 agonist ivuxolimab in advanced cancers. The junction had 13 bases not matched to a gene; V was cut back by 4 bases and J by 5 bases. The CDR3 loop spans 16 amino acids. CDR1 and CDR2 from the germline V gene are SNHLY and FYNNEI. Data came from immunoSEQ multiplex PCR; TCRdb stores just in-frame clones and leaves some out. The repertoire holds about 41,000 clones, with roughly 80% as singletons. The rearrangement uses TRBV2 and TRBJ2-5, with 7 bases identical to TRBD1. The sample was CD4+ or CD8+ T cells sorted from blood, taken in a trial of the OX40 agonist ivuxolimab. The receptor was isolated from an adult with an advanced solid tumor such as melanoma, head and neck, liver or kidney cancer. CDR3 residues: CASSVGTAYFGETQYF. CDR3 nucleotide sequence: TGTGCCAGCAGTGTAGGGACAGCGTACTTCGGGGAGACCCAGTACTTC.